This T cell receptor beta chain was sequenced in a study of shared clonotypes between healthy human individuals. The method was immunoSEQ multiplex PCR; TCRdb's version includes in-frame clones alone and lacks a portion of them. This sample has 2.3 million or so clones, with approximately 93% found just once. Source material: naive CD4+ T cells from PBMCs. Subset in this sample: CD45RA+ positively selected. This receptor was identified in a young man in good health. Some clones in this sample may be carry-over from other donors' samples.

The CDR3 loop is CASSPGTRRPGGYTF. The CDR3 bases are TGTGCCAGCTCTCCCGGGACCCGGCGTCCCGGTGGCTACACCTTC. V is TRBV18 and J is TRBJ1-2; possible D gene TRBD1, 5 bases. The V gene's germline CDR1 is KGHSH and CDR2 LQKENI. V was cut by 6 bases and J by 7 bases, with 21 bases left in between. The CDR3 sequence is 15 residues long.